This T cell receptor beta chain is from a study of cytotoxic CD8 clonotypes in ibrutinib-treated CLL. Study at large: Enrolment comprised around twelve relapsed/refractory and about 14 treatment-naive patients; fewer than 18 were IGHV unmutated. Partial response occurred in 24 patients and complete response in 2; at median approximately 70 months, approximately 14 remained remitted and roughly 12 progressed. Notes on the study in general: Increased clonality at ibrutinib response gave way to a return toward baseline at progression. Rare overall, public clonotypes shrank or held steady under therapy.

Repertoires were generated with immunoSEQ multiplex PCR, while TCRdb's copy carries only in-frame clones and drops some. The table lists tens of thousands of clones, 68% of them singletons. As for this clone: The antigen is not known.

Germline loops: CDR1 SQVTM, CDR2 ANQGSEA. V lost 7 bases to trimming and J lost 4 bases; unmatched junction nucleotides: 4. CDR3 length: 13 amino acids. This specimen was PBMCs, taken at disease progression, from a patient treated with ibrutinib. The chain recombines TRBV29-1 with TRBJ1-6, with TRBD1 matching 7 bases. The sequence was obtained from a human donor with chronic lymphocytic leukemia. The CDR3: CSARDRYNSPLHF. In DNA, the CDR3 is TGCAGCGCCCGGGACAGATATAATTCACCCCTCCACTTT.